A selection of T cell receptor beta chains follows, all from one sample in a study of T cells in Graves' hyperthyroidism and ophthalmopathy. TCRdb ran MiXCR on the multiplex PCR reads and lists one entry per CDR3 protein. The sample has approximately 430,000 distinct CDR3 sequences; roughly 14% are singletons. Material: blood. Receptors were obtained from a man younger than 35 with Graves' ophthalmopathy. Both conserved end residues are part of each CDR3. Each record gives: D gene, V gene, J gene, clone size, CDR3 DNA, CDR3 protein. D genes are given only for firm matches. Not every row has a clone size; where given, it reads once, few, many or a size class.

>.|TRBV18|TRBJ2-3|.
TGTGCCAGCTCACCACTCCAGATACCCGGCCAGCCAGATACGCAGTATTTT
CASSPLQIPGQPDTQYF
>.|TRBV19|TRBJ2-7|many
TGTGCCAGTAGTATGGTCTGGGGTTGGGACGAGCAGTACTTC
CASSMVWGWDEQYF
>.|TRBV28|TRBJ2-3|many
TGTGCCAGCAGTTTCACGGGGAATGGGGATACGCAGTATTTT
CASSFTGNGDTQYF
>.|TRBV20-1|TRBJ2-1|few
TGCAGTCTATGGGTGCAGGGCCGCACCAATGAGCAGTTCTTC
CSLWVQGRTNEQFF
>TRBD2|TRBV10-1|TRBJ2-1|many
TGCGCCAGCAGTGATATAGCGGGAGTAGGTGACAATGAGCAGTTCTTC
CASSDIAGVGDNEQFF
>.|TRBV18|TRBJ2-7|.
TGTGCCAGCTCACCAGACAATTTATACGAAGAGCAGTACTTC
CASSPDNLYEEQYF
>.|TRBV6-1|TRBJ2-7|many
TGTGCCAGCAGTGCGGACCTGTGGGGCTACGAGCAGTACTTC
CASSADLWGYEQYF
>TRBD2|TRBV24-1|TRBJ2-5|many
TGTGCCACCGCGTATTATACTAGCGGGGTTGAGACCCAGTACTTC
CATAYYTSGVETQYF
>.|TRBV24-1|TRBJ2-5|.
TGTGCCACCAGTGCAGGGATTCAGACCCAGTACTTC
CATSAGIQTQYF
>TRBD1|TRBV19|TRBJ1-1|.
TGTGCCAGTAGTAACAGGGGTGGATTGAACACTGAAGCTTTCTTT
CASSNRGGLNTEAFF
>.|TRBV30|TRBJ2-2|many
TGTGCCTGGAGGTACAGGGAAACCGGGGAGCTGTTTTTT
CAWRYRETGELFF
>.|TRBV7-3|TRBJ2-5|many
TGTGCCAGCAGCCCCACCCCCGGGAGTTACCAAGAGACCCAGTACTTC
CASSPTPGSYQETQYF
>.|TRBV7-9|TRBJ2-3|few
TGTGCCAGCAGCCGGGACGGTGCAAATACGCAGTATTTT
CASSRDGANTQYF
>.|TRBV6-5|TRBJ1-2|many
TGTGCCAGCAGTTATAGGGGAGATGGCTACACCTTC
CASSYRGDGYTF
>TRBD1|TRBV18|TRBJ1-2|many
TGTGCCAGCTCAACCACAGGGGGCAACGGCTATGGCTACACCTTC
CASSTTGGNGYGYTF
>.|TRBV10-1|TRBJ2-6|many
TGCGCCACTTCGGACAGCTCTGGGGCCAACGTCCTGACTTTC
CATSDSSGANVLTF
>.|TRBV29-1|TRBJ2-1|many
TGCAGCGTTCGGCGGGGTAATGAGCAGTTCTTC
CSVRRGNEQFF
>TRBD2|TRBV7-8|TRBJ2-3|few
TGTGCCAGCAGTGAACGACTAGCGGGGGGGCCAGATACGCAGTATTTT
CASSERLAGGPDTQYF
>.|TRBV4-1|TRBJ2-3|few
TGCGCCAGCAGCGAGACAGTAGGGACAGATACGCAGTATTTT
CASSETVGTDTQYF
>.|TRBV6-1|TRBJ1-5|.
TGTGCCAGCAGTGAGGCACAGGGTTTACGCAATCAGCCCCAGCATTTT
CASSEAQGLRNQPQHF
>TRBD1|TRBV6-1|TRBJ2-1|many
TGTGCCAGCACCTCGCCGGGACAGTATTCGGGCAATGAGCAGTTCTTC
CASTSPGQYSGNEQFF
>TRBD2|TRBV3-1|TRBJ2-5|.
TGTGCCAGCAGCCGTGCCGGGGCTAGCGGTCAAGAGACCCAGTACTTC
CASSRAGASGQETQYF
>.|TRBV7-9|TRBJ2-5|many
TGTGCCAGCAGCTTAGGTTACACGGAAGAGGAGACCCAGTACTTC
CASSLGYTEEETQYF
>TRBD1|TRBV11-3|TRBJ2-5|.
TGTGCCAGCAGGGTTGGACAGGGGAGGGAGACCCAGTACTTC
CASRVGQGRETQYF
>.|TRBV7-7|TRBJ2-5|many
TGTGCTAGCAGCTTAGGTCTTTTAGTGGGCAGCCAAGAGACCCAGTACTTC
CASSLGLLVGSQETQYF
>.|TRBV7-9|TRBJ1-1|many
TGTGCCAGCAGCCTAACTCAGGGCACTGAAGCTTTCTTT
CASSLTQGTEAFF
>TRBD2|TRBV2|TRBJ2-5|many
TGTGCCAGCAGGGACCCCCGAGGACTAGCGGAAGAGACCCAGTACTTC
CASRDPRGLAEETQYF
>TRBD1|TRBV20-1|TRBJ2-7|few
TGCAGTGCTCCAACAGGGGGCTACGAGCAGTACTTC
CSAPTGGYEQYF
>TRBD1|TRBV19|TRBJ1-5|few
TGTGCCAGTAGTTTCTCCCGGGACAGCGGTGGCAATCAGCCCCAGCATTTT
CASSFSRDSGGNQPQHF
>TRBD1|TRBV19|TRBJ1-1|.
TGTGCCAGTAGACCCAACCCGGGACAGAGGGCCTCTGAAGCTTTCTTT
CASRPNPGQRASEAFF
>TRBD2|TRBV20-1|TRBJ2-1|many
TGCAGTGCCAAGGGACTAGCCGGCAATGAGCAGTTCTTC
CSAKGLAGNEQFF
>.|TRBV12-3/TRBV12-4|TRBJ2-1|few
TGTGCCAGCAGCTCTATCTGGGAACATGGTTTAAATGAGCAGTTCTTC
CASSSIWEHGLNEQFF
>TRBD1|TRBV13|TRBJ1-4|many
TGTGCCAGCAGCTTCCGGGACAGAACTGAAAAACTGTTTTTT
CASSFRDRTEKLFF
>.|TRBV3-1|TRBJ1-2|many
TGTGCCAGCAGCCAAGATTGGCGGGTCGGCTACACCTTC
CASSQDWRVGYTF
>.|TRBV3-1|TRBJ1-1|few
TGTGCCAGCAGCCAAGCCTCCCATCCGGGGGTAGCTTTCTTT
CASSQASHPGVAFF
>TRBD1|TRBV20-1|TRBJ2-3|many
TGCAGTGCTAGAGAGCTGAACAGGGGGCTAACAGATACGCAGTATTTT
CSARELNRGLTDTQYF
>.|TRBV24-1|TRBJ2-1|.
TGTGCCACCAGTGATTCGGGGCGGGGCAGGGAGCAGTTCTTC
CATSDSGRGREQFF
>.|TRBV7-9|TRBJ2-7|many
TGTGCCAGCAGCTCAGGGGCTACAAGCTCCTACGAGCAGTACTTC
CASSSGATSSYEQYF
>TRBD2|TRBV6-5|TRBJ2-1|many
TGTGCCAGCAGTTACTACCCTCCTACTAGCGGAGGCTCCTACAATGAGCAGTTCTTC
CASSYYPPTSGGSYNEQFF
>.|TRBV2|TRBJ2-7|few
TGTGCCAGCAGCCGAGTTACCTGGCAGGGTACCGAGCAGTACTTC
CASSRVTWQGTEQYF
>.|TRBV20-1|TRBJ1-2|.
TGCAGTGCCCCGACCTATTCCAATGGCTACACCTTC
CSAPTYSNGYTF
>.|TRBV3-1|TRBJ1-6|many
TGTGCCAGCAGCAGCTCCTATAATTCACCCCTCCACTTT
CASSSSYNSPLHF
>TRBD2|TRBV29-1|TRBJ2-5|few
TGCAGCGTTGAGCGGGGGGGCCGAGAGACCCAGTACTTC
CSVERGGRETQYF
>.|TRBV2|TRBJ1-5|many
TGTGCCAGCAGTGGAAACAGAGACAATCAGCCCCAGCATTTT
CASSGNRDNQPQHF
>TRBD2|TRBV7-2|TRBJ2-3|many
TGTGCCAGCAGCTTAAGCCGGGGGGGCCTGTATACGCAGTATTTT
CASSLSRGGLYTQYF
>.|TRBV15|TRBJ1-6|.
TGTGCCACCAGCAGAGATTGGAGAGAAAGCTCCTATAATTCACCCCTCCACTTT
CATSRDWRESSYNSPLHF
>.|TRBV12-3/TRBV12-4|TRBJ1-1|few
TGTGCCAGCAGTTTAACAAGCACTGAAGCTTTCTTT
CASSLTSTEAFF
>TRBD1|TRBV7-2|TRBJ2-1|many
TGTGCCAGCAGCCGACAGACAGGGGATCCCTACAATGAGCAGTTCTTC
CASSRQTGDPYNEQFF
>.|TRBV4-1|TRBJ2-1|.
TGCGCCAGCAGCCAAGTTGGGGGGAGATACAATGAGCAGTTCTTC
CASSQVGGRYNEQFF
>.|TRBV7-9|TRBJ2-1|few
TGTGCCAGCAGCCCCGGTCGGGCTAGCTACAATGAGCAGTTCTTC
CASSPGRASYNEQFF
>.|TRBV7-8|TRBJ2-7|many
TGTGCCAGCAGCTCCAACATGCGGTCCGAGCAGTACTTC
CASSSNMRSEQYF
>.|TRBV27|TRBJ1-5|many
TGTGCCAGCAGTTTATTGAAGCCGACGGGAATCAATCAGCCCCAGCATTTT
CASSLLKPTGINQPQHF
>.|TRBV6-2/TRBV6-3|TRBJ2-2|.
TGTGCCAGCAGCAAGGAGGGGGGTCCTACTGGGCCGCTGTTTTTT
CASSKEGGPTGPLFF
>.|TRBV6-5|TRBJ2-7|many
TGTGCCAGCAGTTACGGAGGGGGCACGGCGGGCGAGCAGTACTTC
CASSYGGGTAGEQYF
>.|TRBV3-1|TRBJ2-5|many
TGTGCCAGCAGCCACTCCTACCTCCAAGAGACCCAGTACTTC
CASSHSYLQETQYF
>TRBD1|TRBV27|TRBJ2-5|few
TGTGCCAGCGCTTGGCAGGGGGCTTACCAAGAGACCCAGTACTTC
CASAWQGAYQETQYF
>.|TRBV7-9|TRBJ2-1|few
TGTGCCAGCAGCCCGCTGAACAATGAGCAGTTCTTC
CASSPLNNEQFF